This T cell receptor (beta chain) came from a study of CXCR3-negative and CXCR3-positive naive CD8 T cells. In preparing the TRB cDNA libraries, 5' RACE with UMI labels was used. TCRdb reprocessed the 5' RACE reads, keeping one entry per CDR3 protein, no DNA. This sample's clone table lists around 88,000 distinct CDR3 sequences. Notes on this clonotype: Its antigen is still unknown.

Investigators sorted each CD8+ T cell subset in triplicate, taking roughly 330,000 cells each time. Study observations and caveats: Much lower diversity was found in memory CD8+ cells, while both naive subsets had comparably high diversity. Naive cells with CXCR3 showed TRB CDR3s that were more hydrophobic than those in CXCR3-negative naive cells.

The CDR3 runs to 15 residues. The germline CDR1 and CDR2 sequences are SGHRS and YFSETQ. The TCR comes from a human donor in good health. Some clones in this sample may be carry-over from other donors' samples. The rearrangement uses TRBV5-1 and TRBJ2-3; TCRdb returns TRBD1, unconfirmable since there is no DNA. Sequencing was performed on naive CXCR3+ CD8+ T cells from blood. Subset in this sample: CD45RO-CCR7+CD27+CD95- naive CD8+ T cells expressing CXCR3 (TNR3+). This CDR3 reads CASSLASRGRDTQYF.